One sample yielded the 18 T cell receptor beta chains listed below, sequenced in a study of blood T cells in healthy people across ages. PCR was performed a second time for about 6 to 12 cycles using a sample-barcoded 5' primer and a J-beta primer mix. TCRdb reprocessed the 5' RACE reads via MiXCR and lists one record per CDR3 protein. This sample has over 500,000 distinct CDR3 sequences; about 50% occur once, and the top ten carry approximately 15%. Specimen: blood. All receptors come from a woman older than 75 in good health.

The chain couples TRBV24-1 to TRBJ1-2; perhaps TRBD1 as D (5 bases). V dropped 7 bases and J dropped 4 bases, with 12 bases sitting between them. Germline V gene data show CDR1 as KGHDR and CDR2 as SFDVKD. This CDR3 is built from 13 residues. CDR3 in DNA: TGTGCCACCAGCGGTCGGGGCAGCTATGGCTACACCTTC. Translation: CATSGRGSYGYTF.

Regarding this clonotype: Being one base from a much bigger clone, this may be a read error. The V call is TRBV27, the J call TRBJ2-5, with 7 bases that match TRBD1. The end of the DNA fits TRBJ2-1 better, so the J call may be wrong. The CDR3 runs 14 residues. The germline V gene has CDR1 MNHEY and CDR2 SMNVEV (reference sequence). The CDR3 nucleotides are TGTGCCAGCAGTTTCTGGGACAGACAAGAGACCCAGTTCTTC. It specifies CASSFWDRQETQFF.

The chain uses TRBV28 and TRBJ2-3; 8 bases align to TRBD2. Germline V gene lookup returns CDR1 MDHEN and CDR2 SYDVKM. The CDR3 is 14 amino acids. V was clipped by 11 bases and J by 2 bases; unmatched bases: 9. The DNA for the CDR3 is TGTGCCGTTCCAGCGGGAGCAAACACAGATACGCAGTATTTT. Translating gives CAVPAGANTDTQYF.

With regard to this clonotype: A junction boundary mismatches the germline segment, possibly from a read error. This chain joins TRBV5-1 and TRBJ2-1, with 8 nucleotides matching TRBD2. This CDR3 is 17 amino acids long. Germline V gene lookup returns CDR1 SGHRS and CDR2 YFSETQ. CDR3 coding DNA: TGCGCCAACAGCTTTGAGCCCCGGGAGGGTTCCTACAATGAGCAGTTCTTC. It yields the protein CANSFEPREGSYNEQFF. The whole variable domain, filled in from reference TRBV5-1 and TRBJ2-1, reads KAGVTQTPRYLIKTRGQQVTLSCSPISGHRSVSWYQQTPGQGLQFLFEYFSETQRNKGNFPGRFSGRQFSNSRSEMNVSTLELGDSALYLCANSFEPREGSYNEQFFGPGTRLTVL.

In its sample, this clonotype was seen a few times. V is TRBV28 and J is TRBJ2-3; 7 nucleotides agree with TRBD2. The CDR3 contains 15 residues. The ends lost 5 bases at V and 7 bases at J; junction bases unmatched: 12. Germline-derived CDR1 and CDR2 are MDHEN and SYDVKM. CDR3 bases: TGTGCCAGCAGTCGGGACTACCCGAATCCTAATACGCAGTATTTT. This sequence encodes CASSRDYPNPNTQYF.

The V and J genes are TRBV20-1 and TRBJ1-6, with no clear D. This CDR3 is 12 amino acids long. Trimming pared 5 bases from V and 9 bases from J, leaving 11 bases between. CDR1 is DFQATT, CDR2 SNEGSKA, per germline (reference sequence). The CDR3 protein is CSAPDSSSPLHF. The CDR3 nucleotides read TGCAGTGCTCCTGACTCGAGTTCACCCCTCCACTTT.

This clonotype was recorded many times. The rearrangement joins TRBV5-1 to TRBJ2-3, with D unresolved. Germline V lookup: CDR1 SGHRS, CDR2 YFSETQ. The CDR3 spans 14 residues. Deletions cut 7 bases from V and 2 bases from J, with 14 bases between. CDR3 sequence (DNA): TGCGCCAGCCGGTACAGACTTACCACAGATACGCAGTATTTT. The encoded protein is CASRYRLTTDTQYF.

This clonotype has only a few counts. The V gene is TRBV2, the J gene TRBJ2-3; 9 nucleotides match TRBD2. CDR1 is SNHLY, CDR2 FYNNEI, per germline. V shed 6 bases and J 5 bases; nucleotides not matched to a gene: 12. The CDR3 has 16 amino acids. The CDR3 DNA reads as TGTGCCAGCAGAAGGCGTCGGCGGGAGGGCCAAGATACGCAGTATTTT. It yields the protein CASRRRRREGQDTQYF.

This clonotype appeared many times. V is TRBV20-1 and J is TRBJ2-1; D is uncertain. The CDR3 totals 15 residues. V lost 4 bases and J 6 bases, leaving 19 bases between the germline ends. CDR1 is DFQATT, CDR2 SNEGSKA, per germline (reference sequence). The CDR3 DNA reads TGCAGTGCTACATTGGACGGAAGACATCTCAATGAGCAGTTCTTC. Translating gives CSATLDGRHLNEQFF.

Notes on this clonotype: It may be a read error: a sequence one base away is much more abundant. The chain joins TRBV7-2 to TRBJ2-1; 8 nucleotides match TRBD2. The J call could be wrong; TRBJ2-7 is a better fit for the DNA end. The germline V gene has CDR1 SGHTA and CDR2 FQGNSA. The CDR3 length is 16 residues. As DNA, the CDR3 is TGTGCCAGCAGCCCGCCGGGACTAGTCTCCTACAATGAGCAGTACTTC. Translation: CASSPPGLVSYNEQYF.

CDR3 loop: CASSNRGFGYTF. The CDR3 DNA reads as TGTGCCAGCAGCAATAGAGGATTTGGCTACACCTTC. The rearrangement uses TRBV7-6 and TRBJ1-2; D uncertain. V was clipped by 5 bases and J by 7 bases, with 11 bases between them. This CDR3 has 12 amino acids. CDR1 SGHVS and CDR2 FNYEAQ come from the germline V gene.

On this clonotype: A clone one base away is much larger, so this may be a read error. The rearrangement joins TRBV13 to TRBJ2-1; TRBD1 is a possible D gene (5 bases). Germline loops: CDR1 PRHDT, CDR2 FYEKMQ (reference sequence). V was shortened by 8 bases and J by 4 bases, with 9 bases between the two germline ends. The length of the CDR3 is 12 residues. The CDR3 spells CASGALYNEQFF. The DNA of the CDR3 is TGTGCCAGCGGGGCACTTTACAATGAGCAGTTCTTC.

Turning to this clonotype: Possible read error: a much larger clone is one base away. The V gene is TRBV6-6, the J gene TRBJ1-2; D gene uncertain. In germline, CDR1 is MNHNY, CDR2 SVGAGI (reference sequence). Trimming removed 5 bases from V and 7 bases from J, with 17 bases in between. This CDR3 spans 14 amino acids. The CDR3 coding sequence is TGTGCCAGCAGTCCTCGCCCAGCTTACTGTGGCTACACCTTC. Translation: CASSPRPAYCGYTF.

As for this clonotype: This clone may be a read error of a much larger clone one base away. CDR3 DNA: TGTGCCAGCAGTGGAAGGCACCGAGGGATAAAGGAGCAGTTCTTC. Residues: CASSGRHRGIKEQFF. The rearrangement uses TRBV2 and TRBJ2-1; D may be TRBD2 (5 bases). Germline loops: CDR1 SNHLY, CDR2 FYNNEI. The CDR3 contains 15 residues. V dropped 4 bases and J dropped 10 bases, with 20 bases sitting between them. The full variable domain, with the rest looked up from reference TRBV2 and TRBJ2-1, is EPEVTQTPSHQVTQMGQEVILRCVPISNHLYFYWYRQILGQKVEFLVSFYNNEISEKSEIFDDQFSVERPDGSNFTLKIRSTKLEDSAMYFCASSGRHRGIKEQFFGPGTRLTVL.

The chain has TRBV20-1 and TRBJ2-7, with TRBD1 matching over 9 bases. The trim removed 4 bases at V and 4 bases at J, leaving 11 bases unmatched. Germline CDR1 DFQATT, CDR2 SNEGSKA (reference sequence). This CDR3 is built from 15 residues. CDR3 sequence reads: CSAKGPGTGWYEQYF. In DNA, the CDR3 is TGCAGTGCTAAAGGTCCCGGGACAGGGTGGTACGAGCAGTACTTC.

About this clonotype: This may come from a read error, since a much larger clone is one base off. The rearrangement joins TRBV3-1 to TRBJ2-5, with unresolved D. The CDR3 has 13 amino acids. Per the germline V gene, CDR1 is LGHDT and CDR2 is YNNKEL (reference sequence). The CDR3 loop reads CANSPQHKETQYF. CDR3 bases: TGTGCCAACAGCCCCCAGCACAAAGAGACCCAGTACTTC.

The V and J genes are TRBV29-1 and TRBJ2-3, with 11 bases aligning to TRBD1. Germline CDR1 is SQVTM and CDR2 is ANQGSEA. J gave up 4 bases and V 4 bases, and 4 bases lay outside the gene matches. The CDR3 spans 14 residues. CDR3 bases: TGCAGCGTTGGCATGGGACAGGGGGCAGATACGCAGTATTTT. Residues: CSVGMGQGADTQYF.

The J gene is TRBJ2-2, the V gene TRBV12-3 or TRBV12-4; D unclear. CDR3 length: 12 amino acids. V lost 6 bases and J lost 5, with 7 bases in between. The CDR3 DNA sequence: TGTGCCAGCAGCACCCAAACCGGGGAGCTGTTTTTT. Its protein product is CASSTQTGELFF.